This T cell receptor (beta chain) was identified during a study of T cells in Graves' hyperthyroidism and ophthalmopathy. On the study more broadly: Peripheral blood was collected at initial diagnosis, before any treatment.

The TCR beta CDR3 regions underwent amplification using RNA transcripts as the source. The HTBI primer set was used in a first-round RT-PCR of the TCR CDR3. Via MiXCR, TCRdb re-called the multiplex PCR reads, giving one row per CDR3 protein. The sample has hundreds of thousands of distinct CDR3 sequences, roughly 15% seen once. This clonotype was detected many times. The antigen remains undetermined. The CDR3 is 15 amino acids. J lost 3 bases, V lost 0 bases, and 0 bases had no gene match. CDR1 is GTSNPN and CDR2 is SVGIG in the germline V gene (reference sequence). Study findings and constraints: Most thyroid clonotypes with frequency above 0.001 were detected in blood. Ophthalmopathy was told apart from stable hyperthyroidism by a 13 V-J model.

The receptor was isolated from a woman aged 40 to 55 with Graves' ophthalmopathy. The chain joins TRBV30 to TRBJ2-3; TRBD2 agrees at 13 bases. Sequencing was done on a sample of blood. The CDR3 region is CAWSVGLAGTDTQYF. CDR3 bases: TGTGCCTGGAGTGTGGGACTAGCGGGAACAGATACGCAGTATTTT. Full variable domain (outside the CDR3, taken from reference TRBV30 and TRBJ2-3): SQTIHQWPATLVQPVGSPLSLECTVEGTSNPNLYWYRQAAGRGLQLLFYSVGIGQISSEVPQNLSASRPQDRQFILSSKKLLLSDSGFYLCAWSVGLAGTDTQYFGPGTRLTVL.